This T cell receptor (beta chain) stems from a study of vaccination and CD4 T cells after COVID-19 (dated by TCRdb to the early 2020s). Background for the entire study: SARS-CoV-2 positivity had been established in the convalescent patients by nasal swab PCR, and mild disease was recorded in about 9 of these patients and severe disease in one. In under twelve COVID-19 convalescent patients and a few infection-naive healthy vaccine recipients, researchers compared the spike-specific CD4+ TCR repertoire from before mRNA vaccination with the repertoire from after. Post-vaccine blood samples were taken a median of about 72 days after the second vaccine dose, with a range of 14 to 241 days. In control cultures, a CEFX viral epitope pool was used as positive control, an HIV-1 Nef peptide pool was used as negative control, or no peptide was added. Post-COVID blood samples from convalescent patients were collected a median of around 100 days after diagnosis, with a range of 35 to 161 days. Overlapping spike peptide pools from SARS-CoV-2 and from the common cold coronaviruses HCoV-NL63, HCoV-OC43 and HCoV-229E were used as culture stimuli. Participants received two doses of either the Pfizer-BioNTech BNT162b2 vaccine (n=8) or the Moderna mRNA-1273 vaccine (n=2). In the convalescent cohort there were six males and four females, among whom were two Hispanic individuals, seven Caucasians, two Asians and one multiracial person. Study-wide findings and limitations: Of the vaccine-specific clones in convalescent patients, 304 of 307, or nearly all, reacted only to SARS-CoV-2 spike and did not cross-react with common cold coronaviruses. Among convalescent patients, a median roughly 90% of the SARS-CoV-2-reactive clones seen after vaccination appeared only after vaccination, which suggests priming specific to the vaccine. The number of convalescent patients in the study was relatively small, and the study did not examine early timepoints following natural infection. The median number of SARS-CoV-2-reactive clonotypes rose from around 22 after infection to some 40 after vaccination, but the change was not significant.

The meaning of the sample's treatment or condition label: approximately 10-day PBMC culture with coronavirus spike peptide pools or control peptides (ViraFEST assay). The ViraFEST assay, used in the study, expanded antigen-specific T cells with peptide pools and then identified the expanded clonotypes through TCR sequencing. The positive SARS-CoV-2 PCR tests of the convalescent patients were dated from March to December 2020, before the Alpha, Beta and Delta variants emerged in the United States. PBMCs were cultured at approximately 2 million per well in IMDM supplemented with approximately 5.3% human AB serum and 8.5 to 10 IU/ml IL-2, with around 10 ug/ml peptide pools added. Half of the culture medium was replaced with fresh IL-2-containing medium on days 3 and 7. After approximately 11 days of culture, CD4+ T cells were isolated by negative selection with the EasySep CD4+ T cell isolation kit. Ficoll-Paque Plus gradient centrifugation was used to isolate PBMCs from whole blood, and the isolated PBMCs were then either used fresh or cryopreserved at -140C. Each culture condition was generally run in triplicate wells.

Library preparation was by PCR. TCR sequencing of DNA from cultured CD4+ T cells used the Oncomine TCR Beta short-read assay at the Johns Hopkins FTIC core. The QIAamp micro DNA kit was used to extract genomic DNA from the cultured CD4+ T cells. The Oncomine TCR Beta libraries from cultured CD4+ T cells were pooled using unique dual indexes and then sequenced on an Illumina iSeq 100. The original pipeline was this. Non-productive sequences were removed, and CDR3s not starting with C, not ending with F or W, or shorter than 7 amino acids were discarded. The MANAFEST web application was used to identify antigen-specific clonotypes by comparing peptide-stimulated wells against reference wells and other culture wells. An FDR below 0.05, an odds ratio above 5, and a productive frequency above 0.1% in at least two of three replicate wells were required for clones to be considered positive. A clonotype counted as cross-reactive if it showed significant expansion both in the SARS-CoV-2 spike wells and in at least one common cold coronavirus spike condition. Levenshtein distances (stringdist) and unrooted phylogenetic trees (ape) in R version 3.6.1 were used to assess CDR3 homology. The public reads were quality trimmed at Q25 with fastp and then assembled into clones with MiXCR by TCRdb, keeping productive beta chains. Duplicate CDR3 protein sequences are folded into a single record with the most common DNA and genes. The V and J calls here are based on TCRdb, not the publication. The sample records roughly 20,000 distinct CDR3 sequences, just over 55% of which are singletons. The ten largest clones represent about a tenth of the sample.

This clonotype was counted only a few times. Its antigen is currently not known. Per-base quality was not reported, and no clone a single base away is much larger than it. Looking up the germline V gene (reference sequence) yields CDR1 MNHEY and CDR2 SMNVEV. V loses 6 bases, J loses 8 bases, and the germline ends lie 10 bases apart. There are 11 amino acids in the CDR3, from cysteine to phenylalanine inclusive. Just the 33-base CDR3 DNA is kept, in frame starting at base 1. Sequences were obtained from CD4+ T cells from blood, cultured in vitro. The V and J segments used are TRBV27 and TRBJ1-2, with the D gene uncertain. This TCR came from a human donor who had recovered from COVID-19. CDR3 reads: CASSVYCGYTF. The nucleotides are TGTGCCAGCAGCGTCTATTGCGGCTACACCTTC.